Each of the 8 T cell receptor beta chains below was sequenced from the same sample in a study of cytomegalovirus exposure and HLA in healthy donors. PCR employed 60 Vbeta and 13 Jbeta primers. Using immunoSEQ multiplex PCR, the repertoire was profiled, and TCRdb retains in-frame clones only, with some absent. This sample yields approximately 120,000 clones, of which around 81% are seen a single time; roughly 2% belongs to the top ten. Material: PBMCs. These receptors all stem from a woman under 40 in good health and CMV-seronegative.

CDR3 protein: CASMGVGNTGELFF. The CDR3 bases are TGTGCCAGCATGGGAGTGGGGAACACCGGGGAGCTGTTTTTT. The rearrangement uses TRBV2 and TRBJ2-2; D is possibly TRBD2 (5 bases). V lost 7 bases and J lost 1, with 10 bases in between. Germline lookup yields CDR1 SNHLY and CDR2 FYNNEI. This CDR3 contains 14 residues.

This sequence joins TRBV19 and TRBJ2-5; a weak D match, TRBD2 (5 bases). Germline assignment: CDR1 LNHDA and CDR2 SQIVND (reference sequence). Deletions cut 10 bases from V and 5 bases from J, with 11 bases between. The CDR3 has 11 amino acids. The chain's CDR3 is CATRGGETQYF. CDR3 DNA sequence: TGTGCCACGAGAGGAGGCGAGACCCAGTACTTC.

V and J are TRBV7-2 and TRBJ2-3, with D unclear. V was cut by 0 bases and J by 4 bases, with 5 bases left in between. CDR3 length equals 13 residues. CDR1 is SGHTA, CDR2 FQGNSA, per germline. The CDR3 is CASSLAGSDTQYF. DNA of the CDR3: TGTGCCAGCAGCTTAGCGGGCTCAGATACGCAGTATTTT.

This chain uses TRBV2 with TRBJ2-7; 11 nucleotides match TRBD2. The V segment lost 4 bases and the J segment 1 base; nucleotides outside the gene matches: 12. This CDR3 has 18 residues. Germline V gene lookup returns CDR1 SNHLY and CDR2 FYNNEI. The CDR3 here is CASSVGATSGSMSYEQYF. The DNA of the CDR3 is TGTGCCAGCAGTGTGGGGGCAACTAGCGGGAGTATGTCCTACGAGCAGTACTTC. Looking up the rest from reference TRBV2 and TRBJ2-7 gives the full variable domain: EPEVTQTPSHQVTQMGQEVILRCVPISNHLYFYWYRQILGQKVEFLVSFYNNEISEKSEIFDDQFSVERPDGSNFTLKIRSTKLEDSAMYFCASSVGATSGSMSYEQYFGPGTRLTVT.

The chain combines TRBV5-6 with TRBJ2-2; D might be TRBD2 (5 bases). The V gene lost 4 bases and the J gene lost 9 bases, with 16 bases spanning the gap. The CDR3 is made up of 14 amino acids. Germline V gives CDR1 SGHDT, CDR2 YYEEEE. The CDR3 coding sequence is TGTGCCAGCAGCAACCGAGGACTCAACAGGGAGCTGTTTTTT. Its translation is CASSNRGLNRELFF.

The rearrangement links TRBV5-1 to TRBJ2-1, with TRBD2 matching 16 bases. V gave up 4 bases and J gave up 8 bases; unmatched junction bases: 3. The CDR3 is 15 amino acids. Per the germline V gene, CDR1 is SGHRS and CDR2 is YFSETQ. The CDR3 here is CASSAGLAGGDEQFF. The CDR3 region has the DNA TGCGCCAGCAGCGCGGGACTAGCGGGAGGGGATGAGCAGTTCTTC.

The count of this clone is one. The chain has TRBV2 and TRBJ1-2; 12 nucleotides agree with TRBD1. Germline-derived CDR1 and CDR2 are SNHLY and FYNNEI. The CDR3 extends over 14 amino acids. With 7 bases clipped from V and 2 bases from J, the junction kept 2 bases outside the gene matches. This CDR3 is CASTGTGGNYGYTF. CDR3 bases: TGTGCCAGCACGGGGACAGGGGGCAACTATGGCTACACCTTC.

The chain employs TRBV4-2 and TRBJ2-7; D perhaps matches TRBD1 (6 bases). The CDR3 loop spans 14 amino acids. V was clipped by 4 bases and J by 4 bases, with 14 bases between them. The germline V gene encodes CDR1 LGHNA and CDR2 YNFKEQ. DNA of the CDR3: TGTGCCAGCAGCCCGTCAGGGGCTGTTTACGAGCAGTACTTC. Its translation is CASSPSGAVYEQYF.